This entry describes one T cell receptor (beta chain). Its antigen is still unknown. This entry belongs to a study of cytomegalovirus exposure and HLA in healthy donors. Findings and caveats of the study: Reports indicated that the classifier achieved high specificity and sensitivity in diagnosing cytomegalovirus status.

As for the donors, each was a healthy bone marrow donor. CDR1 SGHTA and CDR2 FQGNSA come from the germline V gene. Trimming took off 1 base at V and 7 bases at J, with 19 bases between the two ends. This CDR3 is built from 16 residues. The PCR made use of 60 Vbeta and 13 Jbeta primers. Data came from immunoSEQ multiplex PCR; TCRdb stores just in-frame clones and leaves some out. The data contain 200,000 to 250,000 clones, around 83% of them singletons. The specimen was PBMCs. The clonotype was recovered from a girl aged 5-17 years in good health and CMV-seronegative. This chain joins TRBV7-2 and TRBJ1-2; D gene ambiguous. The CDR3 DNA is TGTGCCAGCAGCTTAGTGGCCAAATCTCTTAGACTTGGCTACACCTTC. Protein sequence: CASSLVAKSLRLGYTF.